Listed here are 24 T cell receptor beta chains from one sample, sequenced in a study of blood T cell repertoires in COVID-19. Produced via immunoSEQ multiplex PCR; TCRdb's table is partial and in-frame only. The sample consists of about 320,000 clones, about 90% of them appearing once. The sequencing input was PBMCs or T cells enriched from blood (not recorded which). Source of these receptors: a man aged 25 to 45 who had recovered from COVID-19.

The genes are TRBV12-3 or TRBV12-4 and TRBJ1-1, with TRBD1 matching 7 bases. The CDR3 is 13 residues long. The V gene end was trimmed by 5 bases and the J gene end by 8 bases; junction bases not matched to a gene: 8. Written as DNA, the CDR3 is TGTGCCAGCAGTCTCGATGAGGGGGCGGAAGCTTTCTTT. Translated, it gives CASSLDEGAEAFF.

The chain links TRBV24-1 to TRBJ2-7; 7 bases line up with TRBD1. V lost 3 bases, J lost 0 bases, and 10 bases stayed unmatched. This CDR3 has 17 amino acids. Germline lookup yields CDR1 KGHDR and CDR2 SFDVKD. The DNA of the CDR3 is TGTGCCACCAGTGATGCAGGTGGGACAGACAACTCCTACGAGCAGTACTTC. It codes for CATSDAGGTDNSYEQYF.

The chain recombines TRBV7-2 with TRBJ2-5; TRBD2 matches 8 bases. The CDR3 consists of 16 residues. The ends lost 5 bases at V and 4 bases at J; junction bases unmatched: 12. Germline values: CDR1 SGHTA, CDR2 FQGNSA. The CDR3 coding sequence is TGTGCCAGCAGCCTCCACCCGGGGGGGCAGGGAGAGACCCAGTACTTC. It yields the protein CASSLHPGGQGETQYF.

V usage is TRBV7-9 and J usage is TRBJ2-1; 9 bases map to TRBD1. Per germline, CDR1 SEHNR and CDR2 FQNEAQ (reference sequence). J gave up 7 bases and V 4 bases, and 8 bases lay outside the gene matches. The CDR3 runs 15 residues. The CDR3 nucleotides are TGTGCCAGCAGCTCTCCGGGACAGGGAATTAATGAGCAGTTCTTC. Its translation: CASSSPGQGINEQFF.

The chain is built from TRBV6-4 and TRBJ2-1, with a possible D match to TRBD1 (6 bases). CDR1 is MRHNA, CDR2 SNTAGT, per germline. V was pared by 4 bases and J by 9 bases, with 16 bases between. The CDR3 consists of 14 residues. The CDR3 sequence: CASSVKTGGSEQFF. CDR3 bases: TGTGCCAGCAGTGTTAAGACAGGTGGCAGTGAGCAGTTCTTC.

J is TRBJ2-7 and V is TRBV7-9; TRBD1 aligns across 9 bases. The CDR3 has 14 amino acids. V was pared by 4 bases and J by 1 base, with 2 bases of the junction left unmatched. From germline, CDR1 is SEHNR and CDR2 FQNEAQ (reference sequence). CDR3 protein: CASSYGTGSYEQYF. Written as DNA, the CDR3 is TGTGCCAGCAGCTACGGGACAGGGTCCTACGAGCAGTACTTC.

The rearrangement joins TRBV2 to TRBJ2-3; 11 bases map to TRBD2. CDR1 and CDR2 (germline): SNHLY, FYNNEI. V lost 3 bases, J lost 2 bases, and 7 bases stayed unmatched. This CDR3 has 17 amino acids. DNA of the CDR3: TGTGCCAGCAGTGATGGGGCTAGCGGGGGGATCACAGATACGCAGTATTTT. Its translation is CASSDGASGGITDTQYF. Looking up the rest from reference TRBV2 and TRBJ2-3 gives the full variable domain: EPEVTQTPSHQVTQMGQEVILRCVPISNHLYFYWYRQILGQKVEFLVSFYNNEISEKSEIFDDQFSVERPDGSNFTLKIRSTKLEDSAMYFCASSDGASGGITDTQYFGPGTRLTVL.

The V and J genes are TRBV24-1 and TRBJ2-3; TRBD2 matches 8 bases. V lost 5 bases to trimming and J lost 4 bases; unmatched junction nucleotides: 7. The CDR3 runs 15 residues. Germline V gene lookup returns CDR1 KGHDR and CDR2 SFDVKD. CDR3 sequence: CATSGSRGGPDTQYF. The CDR3 DNA follows: TGTGCCACCAGTGGATCCCGGGGGGGCCCAGATACGCAGTATTTT.

Concerning this clone itself: This sample includes further DNA sequences coding for the same CDR3. This chain uses TRBV5-1 with TRBJ2-2; 7 bases line up with TRBD1. J gave up 3 bases and V 1 base, and 0 bases lay outside the gene matches. Looked up from germline, CDR1 is SGHRS and CDR2 is YFSETQ. This CDR3 comprises 14 residues. CDR3 sequence: CASSLQGDTGELFF. The CDR3 nucleotides are TGCGCCAGCAGCTTGCAGGGGGACACCGGGGAGCTGTTTTTT. Drawing the rest from reference TRBV5-1 and TRBJ2-2, the complete variable domain is KAGVTQTPRYLIKTRGQQVTLSCSPISGHRSVSWYQQTPGQGLQFLFEYFSETQRNKGNFPGRFSGRQFSNSRSEMNVSTLELGDSALYLCASSLQGDTGELFFGEGSRLTVL.

The rearrangement links TRBV2 to TRBJ1-2, with D unclear. V was trimmed by 6 bases and J by 2 bases, leaving 10 bases between them. The CDR3 contains 13 residues. Per the germline V gene, CDR1 is SNHLY and CDR2 is FYNNEI. The CDR3 DNA reads as TGTGCCAGCAGCGCTGGCGGAAACTATGGCTACACCTTC. Residues: CASSAGGNYGYTF.

The gene calls are TRBV24-1 and TRBJ2-3, with TRBD2 matching over 9 bases. Germline loops: CDR1 KGHDR, CDR2 SFDVKD. This CDR3 is built from 17 residues. J gave up 0 bases and V 4 bases, and 7 bases lay outside the gene matches. The CDR3 sequence: CATSDPLAGKSTDTQYF. The CDR3 DNA reads TGTGCCACCAGTGACCCTCTAGCGGGGAAGAGCACAGATACGCAGTATTTT.

The chain links TRBV23-1 to TRBJ1-2, with D perhaps matching TRBD1 (5 bases). TRBV23-1 is identified as an open reading frame with a role that is uncertain. The CDR3 runs 13 residues. V lost 4 bases, J lost 8 bases, and 14 bases lay in between. The CDR3 reads CASSLPGRAGYTF. The CDR3 bases are TGCGCCAGCAGTCTTCCAGGGCGAGCGGGCTACACCTTC.

This chain links TRBV3-1 (or the pseudogene TRBV3-2) with TRBJ2-5; 15 nucleotides line up with TRBD2. Germline loops: CDR1 LGHDT, CDR2 YNNKEL (reference sequence). CDR3 length: 18 residues. Trimming at V came to 5 bases and at J to 4 bases, leaving 11 bases not matched to a gene. Written as DNA, the CDR3 is TGTGCCAGCAGCTCCCCCCGGCGGACTAGCGGGGGGGCAGAGACCCAGTACTTC. It codes for CASSSPRRTSGGAETQYF.

This clone was recorded a few times. This specimen includes other DNA sequences encoding the same CDR3. The V and J genes are TRBV4-1 and TRBJ1-1; D gene uncertain. Per germline, CDR1 MGHRA and CDR2 YSYEKL. V gave up 0 bases and J gave up 1 base, with 6 bases separating them. This CDR3 has 14 amino acids. CDR3 sequence: CASSQERRNTEAFF. The DNA for the CDR3 is TGCGCCAGCAGCCAAGAACGCAGGAACACTGAAGCTTTCTTT.

This sequence joins TRBV28 and TRBJ1-5; a possible D gene is TRBD1 (6 bases). Trimming pared 5 bases from V and 0 bases from J, leaving 11 bases between. The CDR3 sequence is 15 residues long. The germline V gene has CDR1 MDHEN and CDR2 SYDVKM. The CDR3 loop is CASSSRDNSNQPQHF. In DNA, the CDR3 is TGTGCCAGCAGTAGCCGGGACAATAGCAATCAGCCCCAGCATTTT.

J is TRBJ2-3 and V is TRBV2; D remains unclear. CDR3 length: 11 residues. V was clipped by 8 bases and J by 3 bases, with 6 bases between them. The germline V gene encodes CDR1 SNHLY and CDR2 FYNNEI. The CDR3 bases are TGTGCCAGCGCCTATACAGATACGCAGTATTTT. The encoded protein is CASAYTDTQYF.

The chain combines TRBV23-1 with TRBJ2-7; TRBD1 matches at 7 bases. TRBV23-1 belongs to the ORF category, with a function that is uncertain. The J segment lost 6 bases and the V segment lost 10 bases, leaving 12 bases of the junction unmatched. This CDR3 has 13 amino acids. CDR3 sequence reads: CATQTGILSEQYF. DNA for the CDR3: TGCGCCACCCAGACAGGGATACTTTCCGAGCAGTACTTC.

For the CDR3, the DNA is TGTGCCAGCAGTTTACCGCTTCGACAGGCCGGAAACACCATATATTTT. Its protein product is CASSLPLRQAGNTIYF. The gene calls are TRBV6-8 and TRBJ1-3; tentatively, D is TRBD1 (6 bases). V lost 4 bases, J lost 4 bases, and 17 bases lay in between. Germline CDR1 is MNHGY and CDR2 is SAAAGT. The CDR3 has 16 residues.

This rearrangement joins TRBV30 to TRBJ2-3, with D possibly being TRBD2 (6 bases). The CDR3 loop spans 15 amino acids. The V end was cut by 3 bases, the J end by 3 bases, with 16 bases between. Germline V lookup: CDR1 GTSNPN, CDR2 SVGIG (reference sequence). The CDR3 region has the DNA TGTGCCTGGAGGGATAGGAGGGGCCGGACAGATACGCAGTATTTT. Protein product: CAWRDRRGRTDTQYF.

V usage is TRBV27 and J usage is TRBJ2-1; TRBD2 matches 7 bases. Germline-derived CDR1 and CDR2 are MNHEY and SMNVEV (reference sequence). The CDR3 is 13 amino acids. CDR3 sequence: CAAGTTERNEQFF. CDR3 bases: TGTGCTGCCGGGACTACCGAGAGAAATGAGCAGTTCTTC.

The V and J genes are TRBV25-1 and TRBJ2-3; the D is unclear. Germline values: CDR1 MGHDK, CDR2 SYGVNS. Trimming cost V 3 bases and J 2 bases, with 9 bases left between them. The CDR3 covers 14 residues. For the CDR3, the DNA is TGTGCCAGCAGTGAGAGCATACCCACAGATACGCAGTATTTT. This codes for CASSESIPTDTQYF.

The rearrangement joins TRBV27 to TRBJ2-7; a possible D gene is TRBD2 (6 bases). The CDR3 covers 15 residues. Trimming cost V 4 bases and J 0 bases, with 13 bases left between them. Germline CDR1 and CDR2: MNHEY and SMNVEV (reference sequence). CDR3 in amino acids: CASSSYFGGSYEQYF. CDR3 bases: TGTGCCAGCAGTTCCTACTTCGGGGGCTCCTACGAGCAGTACTTC.

This clone occurred a few times. The chain couples TRBV7-9 to TRBJ1-2; D might be TRBD1 (6 bases). The V end was cut by 3 bases, the J end by 4 bases, with 12 bases between. Germline V gives CDR1 SEHNR, CDR2 FQNEAQ (reference sequence). The CDR3 is made up of 14 amino acids. The CDR3 DNA reads as TGTGCCAGCAGCTTTCTTATAGGGGGCTATGGCTACACCTTC. Protein sequence: CASSFLIGGYGYTF. Full variable domain (rest looked up from reference TRBV7-9 and TRBJ1-2): DTGVSQNPRHKITKRGQNVTFRCDPISEHNRLYWYRQTLGQGPEFLTYFQNEAQLEKSRLLSDRFSAERPKGSFSTLEIQRTEQGDSAMYLCASSFLIGGYGYTFGSGTRLTVV.

The genes are TRBV11-2 and TRBJ2-4, with TRBD2 as a possible D gene (5 bases). Trimming cost V 8 bases and J 0 bases, with 14 bases left between them. Germline CDR1 and CDR2: SGHAT and FQNNGV. This CDR3 is built from 15 residues. CDR3 sequence (DNA): TGTGCCAGCGGTAGCGTTGGACTAGCCAAAAACATTCAGTACTTC. It yields the protein CASGSVGLAKNIQYF.